The clone carrying this T cell receptor beta chain showed up just a few times. These data originate in a study of graft-versus-host responses after intestinal transplantation. Turning to the study itself: Transplants given to recipients were multivisceral, liver-intestinal, or isolated intestinal. Among the recipients, all got anti-thymocyte globulin induction and then tacrolimus and steroids for roughly three years.

This table comes from immunoSEQ multiplex PCR, and its TCRdb copy is limited to in-frame clones, with some not included. The data contain 5,500 or so clones, less than 30% of them seen just once; the ten biggest clones take up around 3%. Between the trimmed V and J ends, which lost 6 bases and 6 bases, there was a span of 15 bases. The CDR3 length is 13 residues. Germline V gene lookup returns CDR1 MNHNY and CDR2 SVGAGI (reference sequence). CD3+CD4+ and CD3+CD8+ responders that were proliferating and CFSE-low were sorted post-reaction. The sequencing used alloreactive CD4+ T cells from a mixed lymphocyte reaction culture, collected before transplantation. The subset here: CFSE-low proliferating T cells sorted from roughly 6-day pre-transplant mixed lymphocyte reaction (GvH or HvG direction). The TCR sequence derives from a human patient who was an organ donor for intestinal transplantation. V and J are TRBV6-6 and TRBJ2-7; D ambiguous. The CDR3 spells CASRSVPSSEQYF. The CDR3 DNA reads TGTGCCAGCAGAAGCGTGCCCTCGAGCGAGCAGTACTTC.